This note documents a single TCR beta chain sequence. These data belong to a study of blood T cell repertoires in COVID-19. Across the study: Whether acute or convalescent, the COVID-19 samples came from the United States, Italy and Spain. Nucleic acid was either cDNA or gDNA, and it came from T cells, B-cell-depleted T cells, or PBMCs.

The CDR3 consists of 16 residues. The trim removed 4 bases at V and 4 bases at J, leaving 6 bases unmatched. CDR1 is KGHDR and CDR2 is SFDVKD in the germline V gene. Only in-frame clones appear in the TCRdb table, and some are missing; sequencing was by immunoSEQ multiplex PCR. The sample shows more than 50,000 clones, 65% to 80% of them seen only once. This chain links TRBV24-1 with TRBJ1-5; TRBD1 aligns across 10 bases. Sequenced sample: peripheral blood. This sequence was found in a man between 65 and 80 years old with active or convalescent COVID-19. CDR3 loop: CATSDPRDRGNQPQHF. CDR3 coding DNA: TGTGCCACCAGTGACCCCCGGGACAGGGGAAATCAGCCCCAGCATTTT.